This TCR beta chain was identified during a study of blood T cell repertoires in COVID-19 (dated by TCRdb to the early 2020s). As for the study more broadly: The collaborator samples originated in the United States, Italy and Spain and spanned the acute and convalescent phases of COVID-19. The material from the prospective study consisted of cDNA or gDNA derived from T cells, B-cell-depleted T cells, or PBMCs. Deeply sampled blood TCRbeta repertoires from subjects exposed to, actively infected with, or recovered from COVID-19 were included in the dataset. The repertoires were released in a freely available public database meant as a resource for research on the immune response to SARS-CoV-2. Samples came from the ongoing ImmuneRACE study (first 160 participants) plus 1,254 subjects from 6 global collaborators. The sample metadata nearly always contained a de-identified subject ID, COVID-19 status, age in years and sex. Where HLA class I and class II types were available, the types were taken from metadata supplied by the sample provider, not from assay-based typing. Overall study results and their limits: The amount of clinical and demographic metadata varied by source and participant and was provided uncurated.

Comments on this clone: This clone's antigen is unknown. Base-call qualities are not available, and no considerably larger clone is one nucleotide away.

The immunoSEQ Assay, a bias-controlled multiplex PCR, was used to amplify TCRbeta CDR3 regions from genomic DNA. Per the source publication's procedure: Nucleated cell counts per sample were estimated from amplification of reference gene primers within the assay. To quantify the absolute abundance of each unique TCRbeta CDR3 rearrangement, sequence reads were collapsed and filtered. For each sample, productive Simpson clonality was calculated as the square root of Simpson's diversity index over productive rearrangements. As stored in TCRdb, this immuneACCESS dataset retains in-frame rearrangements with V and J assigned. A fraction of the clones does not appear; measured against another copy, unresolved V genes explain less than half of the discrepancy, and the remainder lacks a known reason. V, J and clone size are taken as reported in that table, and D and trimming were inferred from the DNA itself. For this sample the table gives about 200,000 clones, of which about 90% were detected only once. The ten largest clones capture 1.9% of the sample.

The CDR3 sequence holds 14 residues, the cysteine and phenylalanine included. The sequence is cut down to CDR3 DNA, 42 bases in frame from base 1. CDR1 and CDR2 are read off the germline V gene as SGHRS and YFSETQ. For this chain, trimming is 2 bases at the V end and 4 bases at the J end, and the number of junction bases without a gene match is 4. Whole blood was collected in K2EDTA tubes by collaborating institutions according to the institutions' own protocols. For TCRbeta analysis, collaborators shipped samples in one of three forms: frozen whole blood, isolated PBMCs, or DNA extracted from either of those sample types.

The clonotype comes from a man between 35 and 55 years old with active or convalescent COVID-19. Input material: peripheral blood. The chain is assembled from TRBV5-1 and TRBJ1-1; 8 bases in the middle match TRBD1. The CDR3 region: CASSFDRGITEAFF. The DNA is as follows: TGCGCCAGCAGCTTCGACAGGGGCATCACTGAAGCTTTCTTT.